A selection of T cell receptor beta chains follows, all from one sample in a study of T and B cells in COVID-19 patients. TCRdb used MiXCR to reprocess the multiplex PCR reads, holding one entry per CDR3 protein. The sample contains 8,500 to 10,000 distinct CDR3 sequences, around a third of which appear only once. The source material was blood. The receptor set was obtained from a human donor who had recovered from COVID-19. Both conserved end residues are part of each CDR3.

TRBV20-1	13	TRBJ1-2	CSAADRGSYGYTF
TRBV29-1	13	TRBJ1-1	CSVYTGLVTEAFF
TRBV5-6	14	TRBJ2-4	CASSLADRGNIQYF
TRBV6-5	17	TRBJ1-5	CASRTSGTGTFGAPQHF
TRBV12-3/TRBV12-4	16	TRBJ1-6	CASTIHTISYNSPLHF
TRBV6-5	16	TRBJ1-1	CASGRDTRSGNTEAFF
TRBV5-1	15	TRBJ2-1	CASSSTYNRYNEQFF
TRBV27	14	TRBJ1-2	CASSGGQTSYGYTF
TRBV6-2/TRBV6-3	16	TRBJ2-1	CASRQSGNPYYNEQFF
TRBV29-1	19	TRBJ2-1	CSVEDFSRGWVGPYNEQFF
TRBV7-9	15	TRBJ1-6	CASSSQGSRNSPLHF
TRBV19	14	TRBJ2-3	CASSISGGGDTQYF
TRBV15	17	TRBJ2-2	CATSSRTGHLNTGELFF
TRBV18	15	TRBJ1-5	CASSEGQGADQPQHF
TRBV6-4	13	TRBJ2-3	CASSEAGGNTQYF
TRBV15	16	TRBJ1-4	CATSSGTGQGNEKLFF
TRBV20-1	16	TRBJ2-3	CSARGGTATYTDTQYF
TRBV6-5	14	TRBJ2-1	CASSRSSGARYAFF
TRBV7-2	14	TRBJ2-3	CASTEMFGTDTQYF
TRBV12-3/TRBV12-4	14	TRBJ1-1	CASIAGQGNTEAFF
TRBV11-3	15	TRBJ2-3	CASSSRVVGTDTQYF
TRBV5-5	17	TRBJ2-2	CASSPYPDRRDTGELFF
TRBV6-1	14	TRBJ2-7	CASSAASSSYEQYF
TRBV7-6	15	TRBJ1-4	CASSPRTGGDEKLFF
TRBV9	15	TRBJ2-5	CASSVGTGGQETQYF
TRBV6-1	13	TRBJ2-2	CASGQGRTGELFF
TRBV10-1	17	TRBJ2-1	CASSEGFGGETLAEQFF
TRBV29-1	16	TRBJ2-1	CSVEGLAGGPGNEQFF
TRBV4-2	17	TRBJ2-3	CASSRGVSGYSTDTQYF
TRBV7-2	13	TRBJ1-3	CASSLTPAYTIYF
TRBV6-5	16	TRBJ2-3	CASSSPGQGETDTQYF
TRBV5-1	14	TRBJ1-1	CASILGGGNTEAFF
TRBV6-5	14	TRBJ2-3	CATGRTSGGDTQYF
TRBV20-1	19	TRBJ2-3	CSARDATRGFLTSTDTQYF
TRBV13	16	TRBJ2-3	CASSFSPASSTDTQYF
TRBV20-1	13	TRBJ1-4	CSARDQRSEKLFF
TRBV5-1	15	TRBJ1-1	CASSLVGGGNTEAFF
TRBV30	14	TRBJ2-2	CAWSPGHQTGELFF
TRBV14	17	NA	CASSQDSWRPLFYEQYF
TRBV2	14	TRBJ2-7	CASSNLADPYEQYF
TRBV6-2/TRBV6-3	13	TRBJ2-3	CASSPFGGGPQYF
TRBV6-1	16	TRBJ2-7	CASSGLPGQGTLEQYF
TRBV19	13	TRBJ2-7	CASRPPQGYEQYF
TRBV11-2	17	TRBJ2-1	CASSLTRLGTGVNEQFF
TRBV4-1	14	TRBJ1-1	CASSQDLGNTEAFF
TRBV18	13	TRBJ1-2	CASSSTVNYGYTF
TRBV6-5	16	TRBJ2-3	CASSLRGGRITDTQYF
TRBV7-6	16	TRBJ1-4	CASTAFGQGGNEKLFF
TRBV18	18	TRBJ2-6	CASSPPAGGGSGANVLTF
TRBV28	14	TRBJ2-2	CASRRDAWTGELFF
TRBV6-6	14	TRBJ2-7	CASSYMERAVEKYF
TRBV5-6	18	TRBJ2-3	CASSLVHRGPYSTDTQYF
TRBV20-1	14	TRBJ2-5	CSARDFSPKETQYF
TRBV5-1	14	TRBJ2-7	CASSFTENSYEQYF